Shown below are 4 T cell receptor beta chains from a single sample sequenced in a study of T cell responses to AZD1222 COVID-19 vaccine. Repertoires were generated with immunoSEQ multiplex PCR, while TCRdb's copy carries only in-frame clones and drops some. The sample has about 100,000 clones, nearly 90% seen once. The sample in question was peripheral blood, obtained on day 0 of AZD1222 vaccination. The receptors were sampled from an adult in good health.

The chain employs TRBV11-2 and TRBJ2-7; 8 bases are shared with TRBD1. With 6 bases clipped from V and 4 bases from J, the junction kept 11 bases outside the gene matches. The germline V gene encodes CDR1 SGHAT and CDR2 FQNNGV. The CDR3 contains 15 residues. CDR3 DNA: TGTGCCAGCAGTTCAGCGGACAGGGCGAGGTACGAGCAGTACTTC. This translates into CASSSADRARYEQYF. Combining the CDR3 with reference TRBV11-2 and TRBJ2-7 gives the whole variable domain EAGVAQSPRYKIIEKRQSVAFWCNPISGHATLYWYQQILGQGPKLLIQFQNNGVVDDSQLPKDRFSAERLKGVDSTLKIQPAKLEDSAVYLCASSSADRARYEQYFGPGTRLTVT.

This sequence joins TRBV12-5 and TRBJ1-1; no firm D call. Germline CDR1 reads LGHNT; CDR2 reads FRNRAP. This CDR3 comprises 14 residues. V lost 2 bases and J 4 bases, leaving 11 bases between the germline ends. In DNA, the CDR3 is TGTGCTAGTGGTTTGTTAGCGGAGGGCACTGAAGCTTTCTTT. It specifies CASGLLAEGTEAFF. The whole variable domain, remainder taken from reference TRBV12-5 and TRBJ1-1, is DARVTQTPRHKVTEMGQEVTMRCQPILGHNTVFWYRQTMMQGLELLAYFRNRAPLDDSGMPKDRFSAEMPDATLATLKIQPSEPRDSAVYFCASGLLAEGTEAFFGQGTRLTVV.

The chain uses TRBV5-6 and TRBJ2-7; 8 positions match TRBD2. Germline V gene sequence: CDR1 SGHDT, CDR2 YYEEEE. The CDR3 runs to 14 residues. V shed 7 bases, J shed 6 bases, and the junction held 12 bases outside the gene matches. The CDR3 DNA follows: TGTGCCAGCTCCTTGCGGGGGGTCCAAGGCGAGCAGTACTTC. Its translation: CASSLRGVQGEQYF. The full variable domain, rest sourced from reference TRBV5-6 and TRBJ2-7, is DAGVTQSPTHLIKTRGQQVTLRCSPKSGHDTVSWYQQALGQGPQFIFQYYEEEERQRGNFPDRFSGHQFPNYSSELNVNALLLGDSALYLCASSLRGVQGEQYFGPGTRLTVT.

This clone was seen once. This chain links TRBV9 with TRBJ1-4; the match to TRBD1 covers 7 bases. Germline V CDR1 and CDR2: SGDLS, YYNGEE. The V segment lost 2 bases and the J segment 3 bases; nucleotides outside the gene matches: 1. The CDR3 sequence is 14 residues long. In DNA, the CDR3 is TGTGCCAGCAGCGTCGGGACAGCTAATGAAAAACTGTTTTTT. It translates to CASSVGTANEKLFF.